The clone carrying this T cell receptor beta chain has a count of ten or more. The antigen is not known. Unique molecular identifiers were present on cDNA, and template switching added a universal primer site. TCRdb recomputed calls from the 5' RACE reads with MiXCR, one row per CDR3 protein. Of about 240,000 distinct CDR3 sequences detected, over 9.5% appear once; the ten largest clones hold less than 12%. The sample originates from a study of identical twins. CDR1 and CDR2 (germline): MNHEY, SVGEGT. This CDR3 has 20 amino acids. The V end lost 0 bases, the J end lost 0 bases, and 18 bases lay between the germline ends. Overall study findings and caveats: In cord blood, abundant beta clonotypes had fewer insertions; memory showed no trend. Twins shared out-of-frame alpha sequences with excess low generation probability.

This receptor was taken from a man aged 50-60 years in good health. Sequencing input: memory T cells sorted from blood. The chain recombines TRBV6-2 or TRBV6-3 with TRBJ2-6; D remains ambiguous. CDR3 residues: CASSYSLWASRVSGANVLTF. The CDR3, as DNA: TGTGCCAGCAGTTACTCCCTCTGGGCGTCTCGGGTCTCTGGGGCCAACGTCCTGACTTTC.